Below, 16 T cell receptor beta chains from the same sample are listed, as sequenced in a study of OX40 agonist ivuxolimab in advanced cancers. The protocol was immunoSEQ multiplex PCR, while the TCRdb copy is restricted to in-frame clones and leaves out a portion. The sample lists around 83,000 clones, 84% occurring once. The starting material was CD4+ or CD8+ T cells sorted from blood, obtained in a trial of the OX40 agonist ivuxolimab. Source of these receptors: an adult with an advanced solid tumor such as melanoma, head and neck, liver or kidney cancer.

The chain recombines TRBV11-3 with TRBJ1-2, with a tentative D call TRBD1 (6 bases). The germline V gene encodes CDR1 SGHNT and CDR2 YENEEA. This CDR3 region has 14 residues. Trimming took 5 bases from V and 8 from J, leaving 18 bases between them. The CDR3 DNA reads TGTGCCAGCAGCGCCCTACAGGGCAATTTAGGCTACACCTTC. Protein sequence: CASSALQGNLGYTF.

This clone was observed a few times. The V gene is TRBV4-3, the J gene TRBJ2-4; 8 bases are shared with TRBD1. The CDR3 extends over 16 amino acids. CDR1 and CDR2 (germline): LGHNA, YSLEER. V gave up 0 bases and J gave up 8 bases; unmatched junction bases: 9. CDR3 sequence reads: CASSQDRRQGWDIQYF. The CDR3 region has the DNA TGCGCCAGCAGCCAAGATAGGCGACAGGGGTGGGACATTCAGTACTTC.

CDR3 DNA sequence: TGTGCCAGCAGCTTGGAGCGGAATCATAACTATGGCTACACCTTC. Translation gives CASSLERNHNYGYTF. The V call is TRBV5-5, the J call TRBJ1-2; D unclear. Germline V gene lookup returns CDR1 SGHKS and CDR2 YYEKEE (reference sequence). Trimming pared 0 bases from V and 1 base from J, leaving 10 bases between. The CDR3 sequence is 15 residues long. The variable domain in full, completed from reference TRBV5-5 and TRBJ1-2, reads DAGVTQSPTHLIKTRGQQVTLRCSPISGHKSVSWYQQVLGQGPQFIFQYYEKEERGRGNFPDRFSARQFPNYSSELNVNALLLGDSALYLCASSLERNHNYGYTFGSGTRLTVV.

The V and J genes are TRBV19 and TRBJ2-5, with D possibly being TRBD1 or TRBD2 (5 bases each). The CDR3 extends over 14 amino acids. Trimming stripped 3 bases from V and 5 bases from J, with 13 bases between. Germline CDR1 and CDR2: LNHDA and SQIVND (reference sequence). CDR3 amino acids: CASSIGGVEETQYF. For the CDR3, the DNA is TGTGCCAGTAGTATTGGGGGAGTGGAGGAGACCCAGTACTTC.

The chain employs TRBV5-4 and TRBJ1-1; the D is unclear. Germline assignment: CDR1 SGHNT and CDR2 YYREEE (reference sequence). This CDR3 comprises 13 residues. Trimming pared 2 bases from V and 1 base from J, leaving 6 bases between. The CDR3 nucleotides read TGTGCCAGCAGCTTTGGGCCGAACACTGAAGCTTTCTTT. It encodes CASSFGPNTEAFF.

In this sample, this clone turned up a few times. The chain uses TRBV11-3 and TRBJ2-6; tentative D call: TRBD2 (6 bases). Trimming cost V 1 base and J 2 bases, with 9 bases left between them. This CDR3 spans 16 amino acids. Germline V CDR1 and CDR2: SGHNT, YENEEA. CDR3 DNA sequence: TGTGCCAGCAGCTTAGTCCGGGGGACTGGGGCCAACGTCCTGACTTTC. This encodes CASSLVRGTGANVLTF.

The V call is TRBV4-1, the J call TRBJ1-6; possibly TRBD1 for D (6 bases). The V end was cut by 3 bases, the J end by 10 bases, with 19 bases between. Germline CDR1 and CDR2: MGHRA and YSYEKL. This CDR3 region has 16 residues. This CDR3 is CASSHRTDRSVSPLHF. The CDR3 nucleotides read TGCGCCAGCAGCCATCGCACCGACAGGAGTGTCTCACCCCTCCACTTT.

The rearrangement uses TRBV5-6 and TRBJ2-7, with D possibly being TRBD1 or TRBD2 (7 bases each). Germline V gene sequence: CDR1 SGHDT, CDR2 YYEEEE. This CDR3 comprises 15 residues. V lost 2 bases, J lost 3 bases, and 15 bases lay in between. Here the CDR3 DNA reads TGTGCCAGCAGCTTAGGCCAGGGGGGGTTCTACGAGCAGTACTTC. This encodes CASSLGQGGFYEQYF.

The chain is built from TRBV5-6 and TRBJ1-6, with 9 positions matching TRBD1. Germline trimming cut 4 bases from V and 9 bases from J; bases unmatched to any gene: 5. CDR3 length: 14 amino acids. Looked up from germline, CDR1 is SGHDT and CDR2 is YYEEEE. The CDR3 sequence is CASSRTGGGSPLHF. DNA for the CDR3: TGTGCCAGCAGCCGAACAGGGGGCGGTTCACCCCTCCACTTT.

The rearrangement joins TRBV19 to TRBJ1-1, with 7 bases identical to TRBD1. Germline V gene sequence: CDR1 LNHDA, CDR2 SQIVND (reference sequence). V lost 10 bases, J lost 2 bases, and 7 bases stayed unmatched. CDR3 length: 13 amino acids. The CDR3 DNA sequence: TGTGCCATTCAAGACAGGGCCAACACTGAAGCTTTCTTT. This codes for CAIQDRANTEAFF.

The chain is built from TRBV5-5 and TRBJ1-1, with D unresolved. This CDR3 region has 14 residues. Trimming stripped 4 bases from V and 1 base from J, with 11 bases between. Per the germline V gene, CDR1 is SGHKS and CDR2 is YYEKEE (reference sequence). The CDR3 DNA follows: TGTGCCAGCAGCCGAATTTCTCGGAACACTGAAGCTTTCTTT. Translated: CASSRISRNTEAFF.

This chain joins TRBV6-5 and TRBJ2-7; TRBD1 matches at 11 bases. The CDR3 runs 14 residues. J was trimmed by 7 bases and V by 4 bases; bases with no gene match: 6. Germline CDR1 reads MNHEY; CDR2 reads SVGAGI. CDR3 sequence (DNA): TGTGCCAGCAGTTTGGGACAGGGGGTTGGGGAGCAGTACTTC. It is translated as CASSLGQGVGEQYF.

The chain carries TRBV7-6 and TRBJ2-7; 7 bases agree with TRBD2. The J segment lost 4 bases and the V segment lost 5 bases, leaving 11 bases of the junction unmatched. Looked up from germline, CDR1 is SGHVS and CDR2 is FNYEAQ. The CDR3 has 15 amino acids. The CDR3 sequence: CASSRGEPRVYEQYF. In nucleotides, the CDR3 is TGTGCCAGCAGCCGGGGGGAGCCTAGGGTTTACGAGCAGTACTTC.

The chain employs TRBV11-2 and TRBJ1-2, with TRBD1 as a possible D gene (6 bases). Germline V gene sequence: CDR1 SGHAT, CDR2 FQNNGV. The CDR3 spans 14 residues. The V end was cut by 2 bases, the J end by 8 bases, with 15 bases between. The CDR3 DNA follows: TGTGCCAGCAGCTTATCTAACAGGGAATTCGGCTACACCTTC. The encoded protein is CASSLSNREFGYTF.

CDR3: CAWATGWGNQPQHF. In DNA form, the CDR3 reads TGTGCCTGGGCGACCGGATGGGGCAATCAGCCCCAGCATTTT. The chain carries TRBV30 and TRBJ1-5; no firm D call. CDR1 GTSNPN and CDR2 SVGIG come from the germline V gene (reference sequence). Trimming removed 5 bases from V and 2 bases from J, with 13 bases in between. The CDR3 runs 14 residues.

The chain uses TRBV5-8 and TRBJ2-2, with D perhaps being TRBD1 or TRBD2 (5 bases each). The V end was cut by 1 base, the J end by 10 bases, with 14 bases between. Germline-derived CDR1 and CDR2 are SGHTS and YDEGEE. The CDR3 totals 14 residues. CDR3: CASSLRPLGVELFF. CDR3 nucleotides: TGTGCCAGCAGCTTGCGGCCCTTGGGGGTGGAGCTGTTTTTT. The variable domain in full, completed from reference TRBV5-8 and TRBJ2-2, reads EAGVTQSPTHLIKTRGQQATLRCSPISGHTSVYWYQQALGLGLQFLLWYDEGEERNRGNFPPRFSGRQFPNYSSELNVNALELEDSALYLCASSLRPLGVELFFGEGSRLTVL.